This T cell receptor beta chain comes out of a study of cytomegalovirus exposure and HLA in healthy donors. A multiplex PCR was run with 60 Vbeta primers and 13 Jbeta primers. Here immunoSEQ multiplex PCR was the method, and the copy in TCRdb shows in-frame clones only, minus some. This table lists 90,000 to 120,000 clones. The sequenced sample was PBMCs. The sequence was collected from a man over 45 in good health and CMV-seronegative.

CDR3 coding DNA: TGTGCCAGCAGCTTTTTGGGACAGGGGGCTTTCACTGAAGCTTTCTTT. Its translation is CASSFLGQGAFTEAFF. The chain has TRBV5-6 and TRBJ1-1, with 12 bases identical to TRBD1. CDR1 is SGHDT, CDR2 YYEEEE, per germline. The CDR3 totals 16 residues. The junction had 6 bases not matched to a gene; V was cut back by 2 bases and J by 4 bases.